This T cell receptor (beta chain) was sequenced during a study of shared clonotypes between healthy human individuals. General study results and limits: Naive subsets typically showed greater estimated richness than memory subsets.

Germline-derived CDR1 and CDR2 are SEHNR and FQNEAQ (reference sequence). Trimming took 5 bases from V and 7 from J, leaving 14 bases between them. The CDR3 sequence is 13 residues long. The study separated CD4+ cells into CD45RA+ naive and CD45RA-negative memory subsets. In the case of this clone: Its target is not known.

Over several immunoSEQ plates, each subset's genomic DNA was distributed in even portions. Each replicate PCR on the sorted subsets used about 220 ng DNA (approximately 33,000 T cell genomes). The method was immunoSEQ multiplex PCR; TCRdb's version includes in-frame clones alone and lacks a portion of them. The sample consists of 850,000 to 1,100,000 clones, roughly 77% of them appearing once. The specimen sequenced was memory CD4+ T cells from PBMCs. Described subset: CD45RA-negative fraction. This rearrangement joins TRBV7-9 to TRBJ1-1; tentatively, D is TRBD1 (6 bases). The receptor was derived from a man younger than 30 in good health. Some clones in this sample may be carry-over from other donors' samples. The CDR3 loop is CASSRTAYDEAFF. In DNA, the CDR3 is TGTGCCAGCAGCCGGACAGCTTATGATGAAGCTTTCTTT.